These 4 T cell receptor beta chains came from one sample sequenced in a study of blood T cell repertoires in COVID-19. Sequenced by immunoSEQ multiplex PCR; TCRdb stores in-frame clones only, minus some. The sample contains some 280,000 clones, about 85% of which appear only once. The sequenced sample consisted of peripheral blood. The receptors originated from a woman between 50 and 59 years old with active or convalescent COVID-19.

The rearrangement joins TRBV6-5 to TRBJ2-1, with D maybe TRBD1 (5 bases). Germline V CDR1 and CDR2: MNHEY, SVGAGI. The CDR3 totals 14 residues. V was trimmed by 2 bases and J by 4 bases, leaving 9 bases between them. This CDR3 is CASSYTRTYNEQFF. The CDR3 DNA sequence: TGTGCCAGCAGTTACACCCGGACATACAATGAGCAGTTCTTC.

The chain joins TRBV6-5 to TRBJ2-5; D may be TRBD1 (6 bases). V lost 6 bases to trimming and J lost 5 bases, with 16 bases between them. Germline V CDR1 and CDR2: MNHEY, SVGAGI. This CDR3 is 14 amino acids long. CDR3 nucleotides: TGTGCCAGCAGACCGGGACATCGGAGGGAGACCCAGTACTTC. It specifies CASRPGHRRETQYF.

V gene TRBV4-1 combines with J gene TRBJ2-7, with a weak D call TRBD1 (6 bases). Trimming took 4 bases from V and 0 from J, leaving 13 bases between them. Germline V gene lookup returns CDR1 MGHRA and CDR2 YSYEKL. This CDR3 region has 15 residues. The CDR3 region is CASSRRQDPSYEQYF. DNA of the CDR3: TGCGCCAGCAGCCGAAGACAGGACCCCTCCTACGAGCAGTACTTC.

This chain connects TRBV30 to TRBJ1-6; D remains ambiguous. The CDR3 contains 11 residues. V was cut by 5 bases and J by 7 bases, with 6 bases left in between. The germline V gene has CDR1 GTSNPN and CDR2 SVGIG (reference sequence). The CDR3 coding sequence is TGTGCCTGGGAGCGGAATTCACCCCTCCACTTT. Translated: CAWERNSPLHF. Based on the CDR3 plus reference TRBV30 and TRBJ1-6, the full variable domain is SQTIHQWPATLVQPVGSPLSLECTVEGTSNPNLYWYRQAAGRGLQLLFYSVGIGQISSEVPQNLSASRPQDRQFILSSKKLLLSDSGFYLCAWERNSPLHFGNGTRLTVT.